These 27 T cell receptor beta chains share one sample of origin, sequenced in a study of blood T cells in healthy people across ages. Combining a sample-barcoded 5' primer with a J-beta primer mix, a second PCR ran for about 7 to 11 cycles. TCRdb processed the 5' RACE reads anew with MiXCR; each CDR3 protein has one entry. The table has 800,000 to 950,000 distinct CDR3 sequences, roughly 29% seen once; the top ten hold roughly a tenth. This sample was shared with a second study, whose subject was T cells of mothers and their children.

The sequencing sample was made of blood. These receptors were taken from a woman aged 35 to 49 in good health.

This clonotype was observed a handful of times. V gene TRBV7-9 combines with J gene TRBJ2-5; weak D call: TRBD2 (5 bases). CDR3 length: 14 amino acids. Trimming shortened V by 5 bases and J by 5 bases, and 15 bases separated the two germline ends. Germline V lookup: CDR1 SEHNR, CDR2 FQNEAQ (reference sequence). In nucleotides, the CDR3 is TGTGCCAGCAGCCCTCGAGATGGCGGGGAGACCCAGTACTTC. It encodes CASSPRDGGETQYF.

The genes are TRBV30 and TRBJ1-2; the D gene is possibly TRBD1 (5 bases). Germline assignment: CDR1 GTSNPN and CDR2 SVGIG (reference sequence). The CDR3 sequence is 13 residues long. V gave up 4 bases and J gave up 6 bases, with 15 bases separating them. CDR3 in amino acids: CAWMVSGVHGYTF. The CDR3 DNA reads TGTGCCTGGATGGTTTCGGGGGTCCATGGCTACACCTTC. The full variable domain, its missing parts supplied by reference TRBV30 and TRBJ1-2, is SQTIHQWPATLVQPVGSPLSLECTVEGTSNPNLYWYRQAAGRGLQLLFYSVGIGQISSEVPQNLSASRPQDRQFILSSKKLLLSDSGFYLCAWMVSGVHGYTFGSGTRLTVV.

The chain employs TRBV4-2 and TRBJ2-1; 13 bases match TRBD2. The V segment lost 0 bases and the J segment 1 base; nucleotides outside the gene matches: 3. CDR1 is LGHNA and CDR2 is YNFKEQ in the germline V gene. This CDR3 is built from 18 residues. The CDR3 here is CASSQDQLAGGSYNEQFF. The DNA for the CDR3 is TGTGCCAGCAGCCAAGATCAACTAGCGGGGGGGTCCTACAATGAGCAGTTCTTC.

This clonotype was detected only a few times. V gene TRBV9 combines with J gene TRBJ1-5; D may be TRBD1 (5 bases). The CDR3 has 14 residues. Trimming shortened V by 4 bases and J by 8 bases, and 16 bases separated the two germline ends. CDR1 is SGDLS, CDR2 YYNGEE, per germline. The CDR3 DNA reads as TGTGCCAGCAGCCCCCAACTAATGGGGGAGCCCCAGCATTTT. Translation: CASSPQLMGEPQHF.

About this clonotype: A clone one base away is much larger, so this may be a read error. The J gene is TRBJ2-7, the V gene TRBV6-2 or TRBV6-3; D is possibly TRBD1 (6 bases). V was pared by 2 bases and J by 7 bases, with 18 bases between. The CDR3 sequence is 15 residues long. The germline gives CDR1 MNHEY, CDR2 SVGEGT. In nucleotides, the CDR3 is TGTGCCAGCAGTTACGGTTACAGGGCGGCCAATGAGCAGTACTTC. Its translation: CASSYGYRAANEQYF.

This sequence joins TRBV19 and TRBJ1-1; D remains ambiguous. CDR3 size: 13 residues. Germline CDR1 LNHDA, CDR2 SQIVND (reference sequence). Trimming shortened V by 6 bases and J by 4 bases, and 12 bases separated the two germline ends. CDR3 loop: CASRPGAVTEAFF. In nucleotides, the CDR3 is TGTGCCAGTAGGCCCGGCGCGGTCACTGAAGCTTTCTTT.

The V and J genes are TRBV7-2 and TRBJ2-4, with 7 positions matching TRBD1. The end of the DNA fits TRBJ2-5 better, so the J call may be wrong. The CDR3 runs to 14 residues. Germline values: CDR1 SGHTA, CDR2 FQGNSA. The CDR3 DNA reads TGTGCCAGCAGCAGGTGGGGACAGAAAGAGACCCAGTACTTC. Residues: CASSRWGQKETQYF.

This clonotype was recorded once. CDR3 sequence (DNA): TGTGCCATCAGTGGGACCGGGACGGTCTATGGCTACACCTTC. The encoded protein is CAISGTGTVYGYTF. The chain carries TRBV10-3 and TRBJ1-2; D possibly corresponds to TRBD1 (5 bases). Trimming shortened V by 4 bases and J by 4 bases, and 13 bases separated the two germline ends. The CDR3 sequence is 14 residues long. The germline V gene encodes CDR1 ENHRY and CDR2 SYGVKD.

This clonotype was seen only a few times. A much larger clone is a single base away; this may be a read error. V is TRBV7-2 and J is TRBJ2-7; D remains unclear. The CDR3 length is 14 residues. Germline V lookup: CDR1 SGHTA, CDR2 FQGNSA. The CDR3 sequence: CASSSHFSSYGQYF. CDR3 in DNA: TGTGCCAGCAGCTCCCACTTCAGCTCCTACGGGCAGTACTTC.

The table lists this clonotype with many counts. This chain uses TRBV7-9 with TRBJ2-7; unclear D gene. This CDR3 has 12 residues. From germline, CDR1 is SEHNR and CDR2 FQNEAQ (reference sequence). The V end lost 2 bases, the J end lost 3 bases, and 5 bases lay between the germline ends. The CDR3 region is CASSLTHYEQYF. Written as DNA, the CDR3 is TGTGCCAGCAGCTTAACGCACTACGAGCAGTACTTC.

This clonotype was recorded at least ten times. The chain recombines TRBV6-4 with TRBJ2-7; D gene ambiguous. The CDR3 has 10 amino acids. Germline loops: CDR1 MRHNA, CDR2 SNTAGT. V dropped 5 bases and J dropped 7 bases, with 6 bases sitting between them. The CDR3 DNA follows: TGTGCCAGCAGTTTGAAGGAGCAGTACTTC. It specifies CASSLKEQYF.

This clonotype was seen just once. The rearrangement joins TRBV7-3 to TRBJ2-1, with D perhaps matching TRBD2 (7 bases). Trimming removed 4 bases at V and 13 bases at J, with 20 bases between. Germline V lookup: CDR1 SGHTA, CDR2 FQGTGA. CDR3 length equals 14 residues. CDR3: CASSSSGAGETQFF. CDR3 coding DNA: TGTGCCAGCAGCTCCTCAGGGGCGGGGGAGACCCAGTTCTTC.

This clonotype was seen only a few times. Mismatch with germline at one junction end may stem from a read error. This rearrangement joins TRBV7-2 to TRBJ2-7; D not certain. Germline CDR1 reads SGHTA; CDR2 reads FQGNSA. This CDR3 is built from 14 residues. The CDR3 reads CAGSLATRVFEQYF. The DNA for the CDR3 is TGTGCCGGCAGCTTAGCAACAAGGGTATTCGAGCAGTACTTC.

This clonotype has more than one count but fewer than ten. The J gene is TRBJ2-3, the V gene TRBV9, with D possibly TRBD2 on 5 matching bases. Germline assignment: CDR1 SGDLS and CDR2 YYNGEE. The V gene lost 3 bases and the J gene lost 7 bases, with 9 bases spanning the gap. This CDR3 has 12 amino acids. CDR3 residues: CASSGGPYTQYF. CDR3 DNA: TGTGCCAGCAGCGGAGGGCCCTATACGCAGTATTTT.

The CDR3 bases are TGTGCCAGCAGCGTAGAGCCCAGTGAGAACACTGAAGCTTTCTTT. Amino acid sequence: CASSVEPSENTEAFF. The rearrangement links TRBV9 to TRBJ1-1, with D unclear. V was cut by 0 bases and J by 1 base, with 10 bases left in between. The germline CDR1 and CDR2 sequences are SGDLS and YYNGEE. This CDR3 spans 15 amino acids.

Comment on this clonotype: Given a much more abundant clone one base away, this may be a read error. The CDR3 DNA sequence: TGTGCCAGCAACGGTTACACTGAGCAGTTCTTC. Its translation: CASNGYTEQFF. J is TRBJ2-1 and V is TRBV25-1; D is uncertain. Germline V gene sequence: CDR1 MGHDK, CDR2 SYGVNS. The CDR3 runs 11 residues.

The chain is built from TRBV29-1 and TRBJ1-2; a weak D match, TRBD1 (5 bases). V lost 1 base and J lost 4, with 13 bases in between. The germline V gene has CDR1 SQVTM and CDR2 ANQGSEA. This CDR3 has 14 residues. CDR3 residues: CSVEGSGLGYGYTF. The CDR3 DNA sequence: TGCAGCGTTGAAGGCTCGGGACTGGGCTATGGCTACACCTTC.

This clonotype was detected many times. This chain connects TRBV20-1 to TRBJ2-1, with D unclear. Germline CDR1 DFQATT, CDR2 SNEGSKA (reference sequence). The CDR3 covers 12 residues. V gave up 3 bases and J gave up 6 bases, with 9 bases separating them. The CDR3 is CSASHLTNEQFF. CDR3 coding DNA: TGCAGTGCTAGTCACTTAACCAATGAGCAGTTCTTC.

This clonotype was counted a few times. V usage is TRBV10-3 and J usage is TRBJ2-7; D is unresolved. The DNA end favors TRBJ2-5, so the J call may be wrong. The CDR3 runs 14 residues. Looked up from germline, CDR1 is ENHRY and CDR2 is SYGVKD. The CDR3 sequence: CAISGRQTSETQYF. CDR3 sequence (DNA): TGTGCCATCAGTGGTAGGCAGACCTCGGAGACCCAGTACTTC.

This clonotype was counted only a few times. This may stem from a read error, because a much larger clone lies one nucleotide away. The DNA for the CDR3 is TGCAGTGCTACTTATAACAGGGACGCTTCACCCCCCCACTTT. This encodes CSATYNRDASPPHF. The chain carries TRBV20-1 and TRBJ1-6, with a weak D call TRBD1 (6 bases). The CDR3 runs to 14 residues. Germline assignment: CDR1 DFQATT and CDR2 SNEGSKA (reference sequence).

This clonotype was seen a handful of times. The chain joins TRBV6-5 to TRBJ1-1, with D unclear. V lost 3 bases to trimming and J lost 2 bases, with 7 bases between them. Germline V gene lookup returns CDR1 MNHEY and CDR2 SVGAGI. The CDR3 has 13 amino acids. In nucleotides, the CDR3 is TGTGCCAGCAGTTATTTAGGAAACACTGAAGCTTTCTTT. The encoded protein is CASSYLGNTEAFF.

In its sample, this clonotype was seen many times. The rearrangement links TRBV7-2 to TRBJ2-3; D possibly corresponds to TRBD1 (5 bases). The CDR3 extends over 15 amino acids. The V end was cut by 5 bases, the J end by 2 bases, with 14 bases between. Germline values: CDR1 SGHTA, CDR2 FQGNSA. DNA of the CDR3: TGTGCCAGCAGCCCCGACAGTGGCGACACAGATACGCAGTATTTT. Its translation is CASSPDSGDTDTQYF. Supplemented by reference TRBV7-2 and TRBJ2-3, the full variable domain reads GAGVSQSPSNKVTEKGKDVELRCDPISGHTALYWYRQSLGQGLEFLIYFQGNSAPDKSGLPSDRFSAERTGGSVSTLTIQRTQQEDSAVYLCASSPDSGDTDTQYFGPGTRLTVL.

The chain is built from TRBV7-2 and TRBJ2-1, with TRBD2 matching 12 bases. CDR3 length equals 14 residues. The V segment lost 4 bases and the J segment 7 bases; nucleotides outside the gene matches: 2. Germline CDR1 reads SGHTA; CDR2 reads FQGNSA. CDR3 in DNA: TGTGCCAGCAGCTCAACTAGCGGGAGGAATGAGCAGTTCTTC. Translation gives CASSSTSGRNEQFF.

This clonotype was detected only a few times. CDR3 protein: CASSFSFSGVLSSYEQYF. The CDR3 nucleotides read TGTGCCAGCAGTTTCTCTTTTTCAGGGGTTCTCAGCTCCTACGAGCAGTACTTC. This chain connects TRBV28 to TRBJ2-7, with a tentative D call TRBD1 (6 bases). The CDR3 totals 18 residues. Germline assignment: CDR1 MDHEN and CDR2 SYDVKM. The V and J ends lost 3 bases and 0 bases respectively, with 21 bases between them.

V and J are TRBV5-1 and TRBJ1-4, with D tentatively TRBD1 (6 bases). Trimming pared 3 bases from V and 8 bases from J, leaving 14 bases between. Germline V lookup: CDR1 SGHRS, CDR2 YFSETQ. The CDR3 has 14 amino acids. The CDR3 bases are TGCGCCAGCAGCTGGCAAGGGGGAGGGGAAAAACTGTTTTTT. Encoded protein: CASSWQGGGEKLFF.

This clonotype showed up just a few times. This rearrangement joins TRBV12-3 or TRBV12-4 to TRBJ2-3; no reliable D call. This CDR3 has 14 residues. V was trimmed by 3 bases and J by 0 bases, leaving 7 bases between them. The CDR3: CASSLPDSTDTQYF. CDR3 coding DNA: TGTGCCAGCAGTTTGCCTGATAGCACAGATACGCAGTATTTT.

This clonotype was detected a few times. The rearrangement uses TRBV23-1 and TRBJ1-6, with 7 positions matching TRBD1. TRBV23-1 is noted as an ORF with a role that remains uncertain. This CDR3 contains 19 residues. V lost 3 bases to trimming and J lost 0 bases; unmatched junction nucleotides: 11. In nucleotides, the CDR3 is TGCGCCAGCAGTCACCCGGACAGGTCGAGGGACTCCTATAATTCACCCCTCCACTTT. Amino acid sequence: CASSHPDRSRDSYNSPLHF.